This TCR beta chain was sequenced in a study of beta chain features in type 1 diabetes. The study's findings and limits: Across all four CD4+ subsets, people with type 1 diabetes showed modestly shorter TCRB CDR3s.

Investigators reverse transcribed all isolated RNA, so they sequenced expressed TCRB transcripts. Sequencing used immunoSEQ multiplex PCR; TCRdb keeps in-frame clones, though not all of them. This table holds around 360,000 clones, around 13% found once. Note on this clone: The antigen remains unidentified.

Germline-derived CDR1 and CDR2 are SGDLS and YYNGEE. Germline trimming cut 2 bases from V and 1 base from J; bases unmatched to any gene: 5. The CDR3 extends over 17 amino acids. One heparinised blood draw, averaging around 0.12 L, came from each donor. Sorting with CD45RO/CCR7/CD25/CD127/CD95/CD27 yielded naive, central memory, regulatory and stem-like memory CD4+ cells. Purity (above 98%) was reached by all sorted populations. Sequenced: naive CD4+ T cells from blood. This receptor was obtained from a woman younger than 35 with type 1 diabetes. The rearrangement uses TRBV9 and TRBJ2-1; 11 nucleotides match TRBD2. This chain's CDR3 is CASSVAGTSGSYNEQFF. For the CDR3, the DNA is TGTGCCAGCAGCGTTGCCGGGACTAGCGGATCCTACAATGAGCAGTTCTTC.